This TCR beta chain is drawn from a study of blood T cell repertoires in COVID-19. Germline CDR1 KGHDR, CDR2 SFDVKD. V was cut by 4 bases and J by 4 bases, with 20 bases left in between. The CDR3 length is 17 residues. This clone is a singleton in its sample. TCRdb's copy holds only in-frame clones and misses some; the assay was immunoSEQ multiplex PCR. Of some 170,000 clones in the sample, 80% to 90% were seen once. Recovery meant two consecutive negative NP/OP PCR tests, professional clearance, or resolved symptoms. The rearrangement uses TRBV24-1 and TRBJ2-3; possibly TRBD2 for D (6 bases). Material: PBMCs or T cells enriched from blood (not recorded which). The source of this sequence is a man aged 50-59 years who had recovered from COVID-19. The CDR3 here is CATSERPTRGLADTQYF. CDR3 coding DNA: TGTGCCACCAGTGAACGACCGACTAGGGGCTTAGCAGATACGCAGTATTTT.